This TCR beta chain was captured by sequencing in a study of Tregs in tolerant kidney transplant recipients. Study details: Stimulator donor B cells were generated over 10 days with CD40L, cyclosporin A and IL-4.

V shed 6 bases and J shed 3 bases, with 9 bases lying between them. CDR1 KGHSH and CDR2 LQKENI come from the germline V gene. The CDR3 covers 13 residues. Notes on this clone: Its antigen is as yet unknown.

Clones were read by immunoSEQ multiplex PCR, and TCRdb kept only the in-frame ones, dropping some. The sample has around 5,600 clones; around 90% are singletons. The clonotype was recovered from a human patient who received a combined kidney and bone marrow transplant. The specimen comprised Tregs from blood cultured with allogeneic cells, sampled before the transplant. The chain is built from TRBV18 and TRBJ2-1; D might be TRBD2 (6 bases). CDR3 sequence reads: CASSPGGYNEQFF. CDR3 nucleotide sequence: TGTGCCAGCTCCCCCGGGGGCTACAATGAGCAGTTCTTC.